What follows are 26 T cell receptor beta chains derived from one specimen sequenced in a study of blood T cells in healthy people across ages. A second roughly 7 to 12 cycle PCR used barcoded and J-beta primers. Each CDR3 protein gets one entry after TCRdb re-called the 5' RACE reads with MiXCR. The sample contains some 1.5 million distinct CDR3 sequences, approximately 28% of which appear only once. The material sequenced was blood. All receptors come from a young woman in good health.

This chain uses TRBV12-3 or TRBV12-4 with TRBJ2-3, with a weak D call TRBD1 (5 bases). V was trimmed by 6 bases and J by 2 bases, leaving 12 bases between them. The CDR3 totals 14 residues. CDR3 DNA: TGTGCCAGCAGATACGACAGTGACACAGATACGCAGTATTTT. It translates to CASRYDSDTDTQYF.

CDR3 bases: TGCAGTGCTAGAGTCCCTAGTAACAACGAGCAGTACTTC. This translates into CSARVPSNNEQYF. The chain carries TRBV20-1 and TRBJ2-7; no reliable D call. CDR1 and CDR2 (germline): DFQATT, SNEGSKA (reference sequence). V was pared by 1 base and J by 5 bases, with 12 bases between. The CDR3 is 13 amino acids.

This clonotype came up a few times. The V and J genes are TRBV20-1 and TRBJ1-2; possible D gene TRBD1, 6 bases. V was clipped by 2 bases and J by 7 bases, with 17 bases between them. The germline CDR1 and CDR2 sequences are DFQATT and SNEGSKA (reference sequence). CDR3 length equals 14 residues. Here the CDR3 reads CSARKQPGAGGYTF. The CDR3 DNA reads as TGCAGTGCTAGAAAACAACCAGGGGCAGGTGGCTACACCTTC.

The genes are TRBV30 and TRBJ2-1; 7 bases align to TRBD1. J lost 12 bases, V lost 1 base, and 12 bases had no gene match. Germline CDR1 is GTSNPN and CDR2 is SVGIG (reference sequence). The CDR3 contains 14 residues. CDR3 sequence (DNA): TGTGCCTGGAGTGAGAACAGGGGAATGAGGGGGCAGTTCTTC. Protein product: CAWSENRGMRGQFF.

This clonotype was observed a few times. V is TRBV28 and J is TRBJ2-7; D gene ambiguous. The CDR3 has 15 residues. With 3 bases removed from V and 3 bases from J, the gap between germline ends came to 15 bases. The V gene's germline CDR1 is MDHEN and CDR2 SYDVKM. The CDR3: CASSFAVGNSYEQYF. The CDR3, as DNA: TGTGCCAGCAGTTTCGCGGTGGGGAATAGCTACGAGCAGTACTTC.

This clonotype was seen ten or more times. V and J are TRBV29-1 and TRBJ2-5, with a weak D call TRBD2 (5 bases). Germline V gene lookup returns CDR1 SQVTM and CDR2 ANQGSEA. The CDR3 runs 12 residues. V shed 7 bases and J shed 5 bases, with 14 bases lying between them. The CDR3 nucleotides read TGCAGCGCTGTACTAGTATGGGAGACCCAGTACTTC. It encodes CSAVLVWETQYF.

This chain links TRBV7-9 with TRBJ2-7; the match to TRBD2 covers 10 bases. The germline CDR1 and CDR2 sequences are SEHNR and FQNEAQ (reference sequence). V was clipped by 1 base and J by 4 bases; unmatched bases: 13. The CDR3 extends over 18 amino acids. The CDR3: CASSLVSQLAGTAYEQYF. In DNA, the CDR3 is TGTGCCAGCAGCTTAGTATCCCAACTAGCGGGAACGGCTTACGAGCAGTACTTC. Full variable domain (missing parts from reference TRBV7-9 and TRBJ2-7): DTGVSQNPRHKITKRGQNVTFRCDPISEHNRLYWYRQTLGQGPEFLTYFQNEAQLEKSRLLSDRFSAERPKGSFSTLEIQRTEQGDSAMYLCASSLVSQLAGTAYEQYFGPGTRLTVT.

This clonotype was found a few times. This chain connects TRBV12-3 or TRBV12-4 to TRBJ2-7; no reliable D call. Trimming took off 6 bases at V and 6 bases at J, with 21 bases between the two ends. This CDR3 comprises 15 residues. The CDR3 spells CASRPSLPPRAEQYF. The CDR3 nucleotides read TGTGCCAGCAGGCCCTCGCTACCACCTCGGGCCGAGCAGTACTTC.

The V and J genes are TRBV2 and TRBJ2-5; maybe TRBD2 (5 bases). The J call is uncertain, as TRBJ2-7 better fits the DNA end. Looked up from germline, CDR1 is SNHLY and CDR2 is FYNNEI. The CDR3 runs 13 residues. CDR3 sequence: CASDYTTRDEQYF. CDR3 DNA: TGTGCCAGCGACTACACAACACGGGACGAGCAGTACTTC.

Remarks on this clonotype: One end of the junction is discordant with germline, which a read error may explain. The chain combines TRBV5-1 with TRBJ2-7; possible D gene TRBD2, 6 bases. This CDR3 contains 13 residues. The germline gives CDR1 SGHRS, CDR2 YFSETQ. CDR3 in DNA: TGCGCCAACAGCCTCGGCGGGGCCTACGAGCAGTACTTC. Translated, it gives CANSLGGAYEQYF.

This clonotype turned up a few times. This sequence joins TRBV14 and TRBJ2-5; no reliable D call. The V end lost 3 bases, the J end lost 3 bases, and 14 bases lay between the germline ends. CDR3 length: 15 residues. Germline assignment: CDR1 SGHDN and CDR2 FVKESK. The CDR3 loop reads CASSQDRYIKETQYF. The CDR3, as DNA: TGTGCCAGCAGCCAGGACCGGTATATAAAAGAGACCCAGTACTTC.

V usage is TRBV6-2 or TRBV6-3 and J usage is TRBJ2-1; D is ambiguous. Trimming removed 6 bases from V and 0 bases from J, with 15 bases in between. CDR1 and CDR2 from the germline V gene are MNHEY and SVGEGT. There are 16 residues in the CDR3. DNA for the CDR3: TGTGCCAGCAGGATACGGACCAGGAGCTCCTACAATGAGCAGTTCTTC. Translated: CASRIRTRSSYNEQFF.

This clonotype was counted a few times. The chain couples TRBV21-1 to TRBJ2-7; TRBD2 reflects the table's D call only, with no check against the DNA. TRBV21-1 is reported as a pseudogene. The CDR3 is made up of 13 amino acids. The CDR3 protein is CASSPDIGDEQYF. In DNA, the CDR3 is TGTGCCAGCAGCCCGGACATAGGGGACGAGCAGTACTTC.

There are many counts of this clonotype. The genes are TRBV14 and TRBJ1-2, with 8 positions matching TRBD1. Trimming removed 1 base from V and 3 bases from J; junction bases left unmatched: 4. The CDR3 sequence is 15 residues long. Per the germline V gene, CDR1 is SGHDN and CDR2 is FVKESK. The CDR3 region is CASSQVGQGYYGYTF. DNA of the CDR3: TGTGCCAGCAGCCAAGTCGGACAGGGCTACTATGGCTACACCTTC.

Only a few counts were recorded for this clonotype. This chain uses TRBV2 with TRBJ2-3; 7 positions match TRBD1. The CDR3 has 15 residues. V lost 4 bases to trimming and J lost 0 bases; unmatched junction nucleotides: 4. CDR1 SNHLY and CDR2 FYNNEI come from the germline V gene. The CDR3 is CASSVGRGSTDTQYF. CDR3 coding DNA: TGTGCCAGCAGTGTAGGCAGGGGGAGCACAGATACGCAGTATTTT.

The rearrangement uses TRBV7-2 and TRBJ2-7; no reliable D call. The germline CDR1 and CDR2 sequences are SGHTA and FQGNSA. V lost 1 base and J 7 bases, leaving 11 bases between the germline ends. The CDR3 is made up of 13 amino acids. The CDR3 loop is CASSLGVDPEQYF. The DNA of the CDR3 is TGTGCCAGCAGCTTAGGTGTAGATCCTGAGCAGTACTTC.

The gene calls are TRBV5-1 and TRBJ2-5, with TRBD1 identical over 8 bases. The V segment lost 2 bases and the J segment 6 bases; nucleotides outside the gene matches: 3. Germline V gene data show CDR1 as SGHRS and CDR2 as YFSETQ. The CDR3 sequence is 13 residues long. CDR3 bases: TGCGCCAGCAGCTTCGGACAGGGACAGACCCAGTACTTC. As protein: CASSFGQGQTQYF.

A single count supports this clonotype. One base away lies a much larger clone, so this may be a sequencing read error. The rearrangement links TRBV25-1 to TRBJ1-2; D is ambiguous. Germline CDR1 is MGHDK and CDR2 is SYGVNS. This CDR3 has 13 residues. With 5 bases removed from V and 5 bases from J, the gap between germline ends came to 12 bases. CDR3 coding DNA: TGTGCCAGCAGTAGTCATGGATCTTATGGCTACACCTTC. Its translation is CASSSHGSYGYTF.

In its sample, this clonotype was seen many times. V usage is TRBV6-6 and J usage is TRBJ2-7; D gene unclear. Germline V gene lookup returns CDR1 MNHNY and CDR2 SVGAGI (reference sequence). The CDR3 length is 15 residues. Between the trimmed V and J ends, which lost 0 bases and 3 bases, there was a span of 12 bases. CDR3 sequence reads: CASSYSRGAGYEQYF. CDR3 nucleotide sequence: TGTGCCAGCAGTTACTCGAGAGGAGCTGGCTACGAGCAGTACTTC.

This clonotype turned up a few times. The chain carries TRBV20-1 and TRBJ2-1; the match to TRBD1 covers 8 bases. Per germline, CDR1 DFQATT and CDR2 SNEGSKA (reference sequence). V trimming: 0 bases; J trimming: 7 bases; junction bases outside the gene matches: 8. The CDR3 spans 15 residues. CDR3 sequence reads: CSARDGGTGGNEQFF. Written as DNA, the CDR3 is TGCAGTGCTAGAGATGGCGGGACAGGAGGGAATGAGCAGTTCTTC.

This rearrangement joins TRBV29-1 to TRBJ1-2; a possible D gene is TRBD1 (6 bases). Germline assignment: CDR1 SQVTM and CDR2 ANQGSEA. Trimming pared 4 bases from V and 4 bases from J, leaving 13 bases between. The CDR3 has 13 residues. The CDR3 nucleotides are TGCAGCGTTGCCACAGGGCAGGTCTATGGCTACACCTTC. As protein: CSVATGQVYGYTF.

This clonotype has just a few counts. DNA of the CDR3: TGTGCCAGCAGTCCTACCGGGACAGGGATTTTAATGAAAAAACTGTTTTTT. As protein: CASSPTGTGILMKKLFF. V gene TRBV12-3 or TRBV12-4 combines with J gene TRBJ1-4; TRBD1 matches 9 bases. The CDR3 length is 17 residues. Trimming removed 5 bases from V and 9 bases from J; junction bases left unmatched: 16.

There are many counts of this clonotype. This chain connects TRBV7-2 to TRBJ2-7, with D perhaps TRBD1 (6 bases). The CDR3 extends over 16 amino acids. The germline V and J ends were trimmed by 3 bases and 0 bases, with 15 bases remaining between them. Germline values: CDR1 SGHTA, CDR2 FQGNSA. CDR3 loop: CASSFSGGASSYEQYF. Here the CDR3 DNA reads TGTGCCAGCAGCTTCTCTGGGGGCGCAAGCTCCTACGAGCAGTACTTC.

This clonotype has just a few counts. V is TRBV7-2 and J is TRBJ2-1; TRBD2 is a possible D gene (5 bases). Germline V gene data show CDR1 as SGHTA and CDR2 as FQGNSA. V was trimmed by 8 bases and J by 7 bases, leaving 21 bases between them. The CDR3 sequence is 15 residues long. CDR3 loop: CASATIRLAGNEQFF. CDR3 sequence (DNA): TGTGCCAGCGCAACTATTCGGCTAGCTGGGAATGAGCAGTTCTTC.

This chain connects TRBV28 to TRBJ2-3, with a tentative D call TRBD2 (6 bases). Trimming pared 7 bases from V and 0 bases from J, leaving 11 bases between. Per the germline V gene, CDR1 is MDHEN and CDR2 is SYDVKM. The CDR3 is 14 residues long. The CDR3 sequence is CASKRGISTDTQYF. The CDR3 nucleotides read TGTGCCAGCAAGCGCGGGATTAGCACAGATACGCAGTATTTT.

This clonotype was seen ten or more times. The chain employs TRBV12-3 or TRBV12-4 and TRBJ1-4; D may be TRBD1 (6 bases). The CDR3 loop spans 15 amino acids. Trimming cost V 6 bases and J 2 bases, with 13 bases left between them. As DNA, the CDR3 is TGTGCCAGCAGCCCACAGGGCCAGACTAATGAAAAACTGTTTTTT. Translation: CASSPQGQTNEKLFF.